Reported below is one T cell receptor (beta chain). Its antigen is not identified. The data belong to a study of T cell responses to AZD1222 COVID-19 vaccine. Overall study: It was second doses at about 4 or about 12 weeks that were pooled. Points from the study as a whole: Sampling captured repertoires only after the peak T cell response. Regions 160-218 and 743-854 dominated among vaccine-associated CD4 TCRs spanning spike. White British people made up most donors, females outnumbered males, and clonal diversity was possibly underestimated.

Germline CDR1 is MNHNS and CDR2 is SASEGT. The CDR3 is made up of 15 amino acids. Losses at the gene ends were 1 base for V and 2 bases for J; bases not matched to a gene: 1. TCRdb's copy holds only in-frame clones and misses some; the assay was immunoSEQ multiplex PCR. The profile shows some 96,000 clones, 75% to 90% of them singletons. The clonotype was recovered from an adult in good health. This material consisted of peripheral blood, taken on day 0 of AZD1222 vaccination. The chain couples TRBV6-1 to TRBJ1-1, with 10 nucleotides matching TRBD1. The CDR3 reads CASSEVTGGNTEAFF. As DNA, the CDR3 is TGTGCCAGCAGTGAAGTGACAGGGGGCAACACTGAAGCTTTCTTT.